The clone carrying this T cell receptor (beta chain) was detected only a few times. No antigen is known for it. Alongside a J-beta primer mix, a sample-barcoded 5' primer served in a second PCR lasting about 7 to 11 cycles. One entry per CDR3 protein, called by TCRdb with MiXCR from the 5' RACE reads. The sample has 1.5 million to 2 million distinct CDR3 sequences, roughly 28% seen once; the top ten hold 7.7%. The sample belongs to a study of blood T cells in healthy people across ages. The V end lost 1 base, the J end lost 8 bases, and 8 bases lay between the germline ends. This CDR3 is 13 amino acids long. Germline V gives CDR1 LGHDT, CDR2 YNNKEL (reference sequence). Study conclusions and caveats: Naive T cell percentage strongly correlated with TCR beta diversity.

Sequenced material: blood. This chain joins TRBV3-1 and TRBJ1-4, with unresolved D. This sequence was found in a woman in her 30s in good health. The CDR3 bases are TGTGCCAGCAGCCAAGTTCTCAGGGAAAAACTGTTTTTT. This translates into CASSQVLREKLFF.